The 18 T cell receptor beta chains given below trace back to one sample, sequenced in a study of technical replicates of blood from a handful of donors. Profiled with immunoSEQ multiplex PCR; TCRdb holds only in-frame clones, not every one. The sample contains 65,000 to 85,000 clones, about 92% of which appear only once. The sample taken for sequencing was T cells isolated from PBMCs. Source of these receptors: a human donor in good health.

V usage is TRBV6-1 and J usage is TRBJ2-6, with D possibly matching TRBD2 (6 bases). The CDR3 is 15 residues long. The V gene's germline CDR1 is MNHNS and CDR2 SASEGT. Trimming removed 7 bases at V and 2 bases at J, with 12 bases between. The CDR3 DNA reads TGTGCCAGCACCATGGAGGGTGCTGGGGCCAACGTCCTGACTTTC. Translated: CASTMEGAGANVLTF.

V is TRBV6-1 and J is TRBJ1-5; 9 bases map to TRBD1. The germline V gene encodes CDR1 MNHNS and CDR2 SASEGT. This CDR3 spans 15 amino acids. J gave up 7 bases and V 4 bases, and 8 bases lay outside the gene matches. The CDR3 sequence: CASSGDRAGRQPQHF. The CDR3 DNA is TGTGCCAGCAGTGGGGACAGGGCTGGTCGGCAGCCCCAGCATTTT.

This clone was seen once. This chain uses TRBV4-1 with TRBJ2-7, with 7 positions matching TRBD1. The ends lost 4 bases at V and 5 bases at J; junction bases unmatched: 8. Germline-derived CDR1 and CDR2 are MGHRA and YSYEKL. CDR3 size: 14 residues. In DNA, the CDR3 is TGCGCCAGCAGCCGGGACAGTCTCGTTCACGAGCAGTACTTC. This translates into CASSRDSLVHEQYF.

The rearrangement links TRBV14 to TRBJ2-7, with TRBD2 identical over 10 bases. CDR1 is SGHDN, CDR2 FVKESK, per germline. Losses at the gene ends were 5 bases for V and 6 bases for J; bases not matched to a gene: 10. The CDR3 loop spans 15 amino acids. DNA of the CDR3: TGTGCCAGCAGCGACCTAGCGGGAGTGATCGGCGAGCAGTACTTC. Amino acid sequence: CASSDLAGVIGEQYF.

The chain employs TRBV27 and TRBJ2-7; TRBD1 matches 8 bases. This CDR3 spans 17 amino acids. Losses at the gene ends were 4 bases for V and 2 bases for J; bases not matched to a gene: 13. Germline V gene lookup returns CDR1 MNHEY and CDR2 SMNVEV (reference sequence). In DNA, the CDR3 is TGTGCCAGCAGTTCTTACGACCGACAGGGGCTACCCTACGAGCAGTACTTC. This sequence encodes CASSSYDRQGLPYEQYF.

The chain uses TRBV5-4 and TRBJ2-1, with D hard to call. V was clipped by 0 bases and J by 6 bases, with 7 bases between them. The germline V gene encodes CDR1 SGHNT and CDR2 YYREEE (reference sequence). This CDR3 has 13 amino acids. CDR3 nucleotide sequence: TGTGCCAGCAGCTTGGACTCGCTCAATGAGCAGTTCTTC. This sequence encodes CASSLDSLNEQFF.

The V call is TRBV6-1, the J call TRBJ2-2; 8 nucleotides line up with TRBD2. Per the germline V gene, CDR1 is MNHNS and CDR2 is SASEGT. This CDR3 has 13 amino acids. The J segment lost 5 bases and the V segment lost 7 bases, leaving 3 bases of the junction unmatched. CDR3: CASTRLATGELFF. Written as DNA, the CDR3 is TGTGCCAGCACCCGACTAGCGACCGGGGAGCTGTTTTTT.

The genes are TRBV5-5 and TRBJ2-1; 10 positions agree with TRBD1. CDR3 length: 16 residues. V gave up 3 bases and J gave up 4 bases; unmatched junction bases: 7. CDR1 is SGHKS, CDR2 YYEKEE, per germline (reference sequence). The CDR3 coding sequence is TGTGCCAGCAGCTCGCCGGGACAGGGGTCTTACAATGAGCAGTTCTTC. Protein sequence: CASSSPGQGSYNEQFF.

This chain uses TRBV2 with TRBJ2-1; 8 positions agree with TRBD2. The CDR3 extends over 14 amino acids. Germline V gene sequence: CDR1 SNHLY, CDR2 FYNNEI. With 8 bases clipped from V and 3 bases from J, the junction kept 6 bases outside the gene matches. CDR3 DNA sequence: TGTGCCAGCTATGAGCGGGGGATCTACAATGAGCAGTTCTTC. Translation: CASYERGIYNEQFF.

This chain connects TRBV11-1 to TRBJ1-1, with 10 bases aligning to TRBD1. Germline V gene sequence: CDR1 SGHAT, CDR2 FQDESV (reference sequence). This CDR3 comprises 13 residues. Trimming removed 6 bases from V and 8 bases from J; junction bases left unmatched: 6. CDR3 sequence (DNA): TGTGCCAGCAGTTCGGACAGGGGGTTGGAAGCTTTCTTT. Encoded protein: CASSSDRGLEAFF.

This clone was observed a single time. The rearrangement uses TRBV18 and TRBJ2-7; D might be TRBD1 (6 bases). Looked up from germline, CDR1 is KGHSH and CDR2 is LQKENI. CDR3 size: 14 residues. V was shortened by 3 bases and J by 4 bases, with 13 bases between the two germline ends. CDR3 DNA sequence: TGTGCCAGCTCACCCACAGGGACCCTATACGAGCAGTACTTC. This gives the protein CASSPTGTLYEQYF. Using reference TRBV18 and TRBJ2-7 for the parts outside the CDR3, the full variable domain is NAGVMQNPRHLVRRRGQEARLRCSPMKGHSHVYWYRQLPEEGLKFMVYLQKENIIDESGMPKERFSAEFPKEGPSILRIQQVVRGDSAAYFCASSPTGTLYEQYFGPGTRLTVT.

This sequence joins TRBV7-8 and TRBJ2-7, with TRBD1 matching 8 bases. CDR3 size: 16 residues. Germline-derived CDR1 and CDR2 are SGHVS and FQNEAQ. Trimming took 5 bases from V and 2 from J; bases not matched to a gene: 11. The CDR3: CASSPTHLQGAYEQYF. CDR3 bases: TGTGCCAGCAGCCCGACTCATCTACAGGGGGCCTACGAGCAGTACTTC.

The chain is built from TRBV18 and TRBJ1-5; no definite D call. Germline assignment: CDR1 KGHSH and CDR2 LQKENI. V lost 1 base and J lost 8, with 12 bases in between. The CDR3 spans 14 residues. CDR3 sequence (DNA): TGTGCCAGCTCACCACGATTGTATCGCGAGCCCCAGCATTTT. Translated: CASSPRLYREPQHF.

This clone turned up a few times. The genes are TRBV27 and TRBJ1-2, with 11 positions matching TRBD1. J lost 8 bases, V lost 2 bases, and 7 bases had no gene match. In germline, CDR1 is MNHEY, CDR2 SMNVEV (reference sequence). There are 15 residues in the CDR3. The CDR3 sequence is CASSLPPGQGGGYTF. The CDR3 DNA follows: TGTGCCAGCAGTTTACCCCCGGGACAGGGGGGCGGCTACACCTTC.

J is TRBJ1-2 and V is TRBV6-1; D is uncertain. V was trimmed by 6 bases and J by 8 bases, leaving 19 bases between them. From germline, CDR1 is MNHNS and CDR2 SASEGT. CDR3 size: 14 residues. Here the CDR3 DNA reads TGTGCCAGCAGCCAACCGGGCGGGAGTAGGGGCTACACCTTC. It is translated as CASSQPGGSRGYTF.

The J gene is TRBJ1-2, the V gene TRBV28; the D gene is possibly TRBD1 (5 bases). The CDR3 sequence is 15 residues long. Germline V CDR1 and CDR2: MDHEN, SYDVKM. Deletions cut 4 bases from V and 5 bases from J, with 17 bases between. The CDR3: CASSSPTTAGYGYTF. Written as DNA, the CDR3 is TGTGCCAGCAGTTCCCCCACGACAGCGGGTTATGGCTACACCTTC.

The chain uses TRBV19 and TRBJ2-1; TRBD2 matches 8 bases. The junction had 6 bases not matched to a gene; V was cut back by 2 bases and J by 6 bases. In germline, CDR1 is LNHDA, CDR2 SQIVND (reference sequence). The CDR3 is made up of 15 amino acids. This CDR3 reads CASSINSGTTNEQFF. Here the CDR3 DNA reads TGTGCCAGTAGTATAAATAGCGGGACAACCAATGAGCAGTTCTTC.

The CDR3 nucleotides read TGTGCCAGCAGCTTAGGGAGCCAAGAGACCCAGTACTTC. It specifies CASSLGSQETQYF. This chain connects TRBV7-9 to TRBJ2-5; D unresolved. The V gene lost 1 base and the J gene lost 1 base, with 4 bases spanning the gap. The CDR3 consists of 13 residues. Germline V lookup: CDR1 SEHNR, CDR2 FQNEAQ (reference sequence).